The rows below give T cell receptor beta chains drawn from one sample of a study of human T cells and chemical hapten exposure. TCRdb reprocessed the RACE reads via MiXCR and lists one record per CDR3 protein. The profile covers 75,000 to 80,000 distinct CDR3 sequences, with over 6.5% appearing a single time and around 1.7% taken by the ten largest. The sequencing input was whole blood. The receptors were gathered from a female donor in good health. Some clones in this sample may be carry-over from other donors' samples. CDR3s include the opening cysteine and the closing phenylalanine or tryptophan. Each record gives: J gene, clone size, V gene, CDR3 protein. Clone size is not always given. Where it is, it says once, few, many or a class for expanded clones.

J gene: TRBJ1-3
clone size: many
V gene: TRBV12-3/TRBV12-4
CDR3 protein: CASSFRLSSGNTIYF

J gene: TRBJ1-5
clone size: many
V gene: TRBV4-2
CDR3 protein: CASSQGQGFSNQPQHF

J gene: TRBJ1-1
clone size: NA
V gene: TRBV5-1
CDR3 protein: CASSPGSRGMNTEAFF

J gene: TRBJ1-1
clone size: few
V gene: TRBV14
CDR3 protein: CASSHQRWGQGMMNTEAFF

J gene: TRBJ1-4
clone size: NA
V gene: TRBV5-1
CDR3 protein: CASSLGVREKLFF

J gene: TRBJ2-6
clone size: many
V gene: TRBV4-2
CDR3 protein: CASSQDPNSGANVLTF

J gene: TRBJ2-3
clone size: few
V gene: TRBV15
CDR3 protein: CATSSPYGESTDTQYF

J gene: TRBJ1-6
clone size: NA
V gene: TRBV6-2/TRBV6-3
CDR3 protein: CASSYQQQSSPLHF

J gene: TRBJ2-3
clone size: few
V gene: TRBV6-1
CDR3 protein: CASGRGHASTDTQYF

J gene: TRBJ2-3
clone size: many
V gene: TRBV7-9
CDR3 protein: CASSRDGRNTDTQYF